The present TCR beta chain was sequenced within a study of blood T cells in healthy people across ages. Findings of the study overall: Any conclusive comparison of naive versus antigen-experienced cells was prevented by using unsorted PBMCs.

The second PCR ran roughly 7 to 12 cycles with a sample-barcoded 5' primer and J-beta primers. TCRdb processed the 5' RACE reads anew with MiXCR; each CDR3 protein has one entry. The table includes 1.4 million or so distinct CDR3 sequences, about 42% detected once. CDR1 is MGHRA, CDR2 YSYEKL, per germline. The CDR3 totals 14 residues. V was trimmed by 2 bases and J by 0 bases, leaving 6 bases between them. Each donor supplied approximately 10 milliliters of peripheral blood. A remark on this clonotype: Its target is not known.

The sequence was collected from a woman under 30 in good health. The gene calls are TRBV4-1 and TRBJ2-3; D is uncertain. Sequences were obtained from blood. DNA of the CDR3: TGCGCCAGCAGCCAACTTAGGAGCACAGATACGCAGTATTTT. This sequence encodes CASSQLRSTDTQYF.